Listed here are 8 T cell receptor beta chains from one sample, sequenced in a study of control samples from healthy donors and cancer patients. TCRdb's table, derived via immunoSEQ multiplex PCR, lists solely in-frame clones and lacks some. The repertoire includes approximately 86,000 clones, 80% to 95% of them detected once, and about 1.5% sits in the top ten. The material sequenced was blood. The origin of the receptors is a woman in her twenties or thirties in good health.

This clone appeared a few times. The chain has TRBV5-1 and TRBJ1-1, with D possibly being TRBD1 (5 bases). CDR1 is SGHRS and CDR2 is YFSETQ in the germline V gene. The CDR3 is made up of 15 amino acids. Trimming left V 0 bases short and J 3 bases short, with 12 bases between. The CDR3 nucleotides read TGCGCCAGCAGCTTGGGGTGGGGGGGATACACTGAAGCTTTCTTT. This encodes CASSLGWGGYTEAFF.

The sample holds one count of this clone. The DNA for the CDR3 is TGTGCCAGCAGTTACCAACCAGGGGCTGGAAACACCATATATTTT. It codes for CASSYQPGAGNTIYF. This chain connects TRBV6-5 to TRBJ1-3; D might be TRBD1 (6 bases). The V end lost 2 bases, the J end lost 2 bases, and 10 bases lay between the germline ends. Germline V gene sequence: CDR1 MNHEY, CDR2 SVGAGI. This CDR3 is built from 15 residues.

The gene calls are TRBV6-5 and TRBJ2-1; tentatively, D is TRBD2 (6 bases). The CDR3 contains 15 residues. V shed 6 bases and J shed 7 bases, with 19 bases lying between them. CDR1 MNHEY and CDR2 SVGAGI come from the germline V gene. This chain's CDR3 is CASRTLALPRNEQFF. The CDR3 DNA sequence: TGTGCCAGCAGAACACTAGCCCTCCCTCGGAATGAGCAGTTCTTC.

V usage is TRBV25-1 and J usage is TRBJ1-4; the match to TRBD1 covers 10 bases. The V segment lost 3 bases and the J segment 5 bases; nucleotides outside the gene matches: 3. Germline V gene sequence: CDR1 MGHDK, CDR2 SYGVNS. CDR3 length equals 15 residues. This CDR3 reads CASSDRTGGNEKLFF. The CDR3 DNA reads TGTGCCAGCAGTGACAGGACAGGGGGAAATGAAAAACTGTTTTTT.

This clone occurred a few times. CDR3: CASSTDRGDYGYTF. The DNA of the CDR3 is TGTGCCAGTAGTACGGACAGGGGGGACTATGGCTACACCTTC. V usage is TRBV19 and J usage is TRBJ1-2; 10 positions match TRBD1. The CDR3 is made up of 14 amino acids. Germline CDR1 and CDR2: LNHDA and SQIVND (reference sequence). The V and J ends lost 4 bases and 3 bases, in that order; junction bases with no gene match: 2.

The chain joins TRBV5-6 to TRBJ2-2; 8 positions match TRBD2. This CDR3 is 17 amino acids long. Germline CDR1 is SGHDT and CDR2 is YYEEEE. Trimming took 3 bases from V and 7 from J; bases not matched to a gene: 14. CDR3 in DNA: TGTGCCAGCAGCTCCCCCTTGGTAGCGGGGTATGACGGGGAGCTGTTTTTT. Its protein is CASSSPLVAGYDGELFF.

Only one count was recorded for this clone. V is TRBV4-1 and J is TRBJ2-1, with 8 bases identical to TRBD2. The CDR3 consists of 15 residues. V lost 3 bases to trimming and J lost 6 bases; unmatched junction nucleotides: 7. CDR1 is MGHRA and CDR2 is YSYEKL in the germline V gene. CDR3 nucleotides: TGCGCCAGCAGCCACGGGACTAGGGTAATCAATGAGCAGTTCTTC. Amino acid sequence: CASSHGTRVINEQFF.

The chain carries TRBV7-8 and TRBJ2-4; D might be TRBD2 (5 bases). The germline gives CDR1 SGHVS, CDR2 FQNEAQ. Trimming pared 5 bases from V and 1 base from J, leaving 15 bases between. The CDR3 is 16 amino acids. The CDR3, as DNA: TGTGCCAGCAGCCCCATCCTTAGAGGGGCCAAAAACATTCAGTACTTC. This translates into CASSPILRGAKNIQYF. Variable domain in full (rest from reference TRBV7-8 and TRBJ2-4): GAGVSQSPRYKVAKRGQDVALRCDPISGHVSLFWYQQALGQGPEFLTYFQNEAQLDKSGLPSDRFFAERPEGSVSTLKIQRTQQEDSAVYLCASSPILRGAKNIQYFGAGTRLSVL.